The entry below gives a single TCR beta chain sequence along with its context. Its antigen is not yet known. No per-base quality is available; no much larger clone lies one base away. V trim: 0 bases; J trim: 8 bases; unmatched bases: 8. The CDR3 contains 16 residues, cysteine and phenylalanine counted. Here the CDR3 DNA is all that survives: 48 bases in frame from base 1. The CDR1 and CDR2 encoded by the germline V gene are LGHNA and YSLEER. The library was prepared using RT-PCR. Sequencing took place on an Illumina HiSeq 2500. Starting from the raw public reads, TCRdb applied fastp trimming at Q25, assembled clones with MiXCR and retained in-frame beta chains. Entries are consolidated by CDR3 protein sequence, retaining the most common genes and DNA. The sample table contains around 570,000 distinct CDR3 sequences; only one count was recorded for approximately 11% of them. Approximately 10% of the sample is held by the ten biggest clonotypes.

This entry belongs to a study of response to subunit inactivated influenza vaccine (dated by TCRdb to the late 2010s). Describing the broader study: Deep quantitative T cell receptor repertoire profiling was used in the study to track responses to a trivalent subunit inactivated influenza vaccine. General conclusions and limits of the study: The authors suggested that each seasonal influenza vaccination may recruit only a limited number of new T cells.

These same data were also listed under a study on T cells expressing NK-cell markers. Drawing on the second study: The TCR beta cDNA libraries were made using 5'RACE template switching, a step that added both a universal primer site and unique molecular identifiers. Three sorted T-cell subsets (CD3+CD56+NKG2C+, CD3+CD56+NKG2C- and CD3+CD56-NKG2C+) from fewer than 10 donors had their TCR beta-chain repertoires profiled. Of the eight sequenced donors, seven were found to be HCMV-seropositive and one was found to be HCMV-seronegative. In several experiments an anti-gammadeltaTCR antibody was added to restrict sorting to alphabetaTCR-expressing T cells. In a handful of donors, the dominant CD3+CD56+NKG2C+ clonotypes were among the top 10 CD8+ clonotypes and accounted for roughly 1.0-7.0% of CD8+ T cells. Those dominant clonotypes were again the most abundant among CD3+CD56-NKG2C+ cells in a few donors, at about 28.3-60.1%. It remained unclear whether the expanded NKG2C-expressing T cell clones were specific for HCMV antigens. All eight donors whose samples were sequenced were randomly selected healthy volunteers, three of them men and five women. HCMV serostatus was determined by detecting HCMV-specific IgG in serum with a commercial ELISA kit. Peripheral blood mononuclear cells were isolated from blood by Ficoll density gradient centrifugation. For 5 or 6 donors, unsorted PBMC were also used to sequence bulk peripheral blood T-cell repertoires. Priming for cDNA synthesis came from the TCR beta constant segment, and two successive PCR amplification steps followed. The libraries were sequenced on Illumina HiSeq 2000/2500, MiSeq or NextSeq, producing 2 x 150 bp reads. Reads were demultiplexed and grouped by UMI with MIGEC, and clonotypes were assembled and quantified with MiTCR. To remove erroneous sequences, TCR cDNA sequences were retained only when supported by two or more reads. The tcR package was used for downstream repertoire analysis, with clonotypes matched between fractions based on CDR3 nucleotide sequence plus V segment. VDJmatch was used to annotate antigen specificity against VDJdb, with one amino acid substitution in CDR3 permitted.

This specimen consisted of PBMCs from blood, obtained on the day of vaccination. The origin of this receptor is a man aged 50-60 years who received an inactivated influenza vaccine. Donor details come from another sample of the same person, matched by shared clones. The rearranged chain carries TRBV4-3 and TRBJ2-4; the central 9 bases match TRBD1. The DNA sequence is as follows: TGCGCCAGCAGCCAAGAGGGACAGGGTCGTGGGGACATTCAGTACTTC. Its protein product is CASSQEGQGRGDIQYF.